This TCR beta chain originates from a study of Graves' ophthalmopathy and Graves' hyperthyroidism. J lost 5 bases, V lost 5 bases, and 8 bases had no gene match. The CDR3 has 13 residues. The germline V gene has CDR1 GTSNPN and CDR2 SVGIG (reference sequence). This clonotype occurred many times. RNA transcripts yielded amplified TCR beta CDR3 regions. An initial RT-PCR round employing HTBI primers preceded a second-round multiplex PCR. From the multiplex PCR reads, TCRdb called clonotypes with MiXCR, one entry per CDR3 protein. The sample holds 200,000 to 250,000 distinct CDR3 sequences, around a fifth seen once.

This TCR was recovered from a woman between 50 and 59 years old with Graves' ophthalmopathy. This chain connects TRBV30 to TRBJ2-7; 8 bases are a match to TRBD1. The sample comprised peripheral blood. The CDR3 DNA sequence: TGTGCCTGGGGGCCGGGACAGGTTGACGAGCAGTACTTC. It specifies CAWGPGQVDEQYF. Looking up the rest from reference TRBV30 and TRBJ2-7 gives the full variable domain: SQTIHQWPATLVQPVGSPLSLECTVEGTSNPNLYWYRQAAGRGLQLLFYSVGIGQISSEVPQNLSASRPQDRQFILSSKKLLLSDSGFYLCAWGPGQVDEQYFGPGTRLTVT.